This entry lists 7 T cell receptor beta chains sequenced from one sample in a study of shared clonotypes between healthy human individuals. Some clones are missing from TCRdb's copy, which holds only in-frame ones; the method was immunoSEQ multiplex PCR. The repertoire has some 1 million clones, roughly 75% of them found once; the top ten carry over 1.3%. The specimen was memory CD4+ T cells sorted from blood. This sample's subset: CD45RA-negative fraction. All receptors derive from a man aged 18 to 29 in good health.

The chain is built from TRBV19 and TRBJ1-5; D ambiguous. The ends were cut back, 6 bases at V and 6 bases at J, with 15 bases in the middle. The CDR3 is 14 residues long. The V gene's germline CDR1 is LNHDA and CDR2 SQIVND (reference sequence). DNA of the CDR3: TGTGCCAGTAGCGGTACAGAGTGGGGTCAGCCCCAGCATTTT. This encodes CASSGTEWGQPQHF.

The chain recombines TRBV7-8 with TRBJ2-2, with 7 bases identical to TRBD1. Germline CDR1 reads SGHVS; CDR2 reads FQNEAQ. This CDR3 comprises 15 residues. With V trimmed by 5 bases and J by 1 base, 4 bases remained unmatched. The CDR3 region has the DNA TGTGCCAGCAGCAAGGGGGCGGTGAACACCGGGGAGCTGTTTTTT. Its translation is CASSKGAVNTGELFF.

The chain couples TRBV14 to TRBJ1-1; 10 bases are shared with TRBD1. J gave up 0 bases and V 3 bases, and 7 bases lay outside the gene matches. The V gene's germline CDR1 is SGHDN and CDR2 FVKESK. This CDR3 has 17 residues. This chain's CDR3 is CASSHGQGGLMNTEAFF. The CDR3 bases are TGTGCCAGCAGCCATGGACAGGGGGGATTAATGAACACTGAAGCTTTCTTT.

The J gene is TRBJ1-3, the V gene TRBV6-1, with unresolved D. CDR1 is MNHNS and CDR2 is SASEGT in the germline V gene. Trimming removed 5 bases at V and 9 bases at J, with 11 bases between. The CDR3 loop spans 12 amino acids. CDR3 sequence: CASSLSLGTIYF. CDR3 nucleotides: TGTGCCAGCAGTCTATCCCTTGGCACCATATATTTT.

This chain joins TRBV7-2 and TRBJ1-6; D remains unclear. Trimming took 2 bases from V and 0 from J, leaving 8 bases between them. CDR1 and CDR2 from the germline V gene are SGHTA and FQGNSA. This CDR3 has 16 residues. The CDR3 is CASSLRGGSYNSPLHF. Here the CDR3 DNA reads TGTGCCAGCAGCTTACGGGGAGGCTCCTATAATTCACCCCTCCACTTT.

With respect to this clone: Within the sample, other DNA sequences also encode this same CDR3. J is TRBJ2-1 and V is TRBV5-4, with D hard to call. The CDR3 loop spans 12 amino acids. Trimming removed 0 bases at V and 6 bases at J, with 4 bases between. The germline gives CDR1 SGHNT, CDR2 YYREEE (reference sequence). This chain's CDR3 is CASSLDSNEQFF. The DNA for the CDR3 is TGTGCCAGCAGCTTGGATAGCAATGAGCAGTTCTTC.

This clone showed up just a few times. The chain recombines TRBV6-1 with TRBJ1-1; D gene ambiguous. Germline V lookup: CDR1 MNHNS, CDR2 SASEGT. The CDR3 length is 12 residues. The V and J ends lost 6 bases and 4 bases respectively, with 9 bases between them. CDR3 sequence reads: CASRLFSTEAFF. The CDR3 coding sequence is TGTGCCAGCAGATTGTTTAGCACTGAAGCTTTCTTT.